The next 28 T cell receptor beta chains were all read from a single sample in a study of OX40 agonist ivuxolimab in advanced cancers. The table came from immunoSEQ multiplex PCR; TCRdb's copy has only in-frame clones and leaves some out. This sample has roughly 50,000 clones, with around nine tenths found just once. Source: CD4+ or CD8+ T cells sorted from blood, taken in a trial of the OX40 agonist ivuxolimab. Receptors were obtained from an adult with an advanced solid tumor such as melanoma, head and neck, liver or kidney cancer.

This chain joins TRBV20-1 and TRBJ2-7; D is ambiguous. CDR1 and CDR2 (germline): DFQATT, SNEGSKA (reference sequence). V lost 7 bases and J lost 6, with 7 bases in between. The CDR3 is made up of 9 amino acids. The CDR3 here is CSEFCEQYV. CDR3 nucleotides: TGCAGTGAGTTTTGCGAGCAGTACGTC.

This clone was seen only a few times. The chain carries TRBV10-3 and TRBJ2-1; either TRBD1 or TRBD2 may supply D (6 bases each). CDR1 is ENHRY and CDR2 is SYGVKD in the germline V gene. The V end was cut by 0 bases, the J end by 7 bases, with 16 bases between. The CDR3 spans 16 residues. CDR3 nucleotides: TGTGCCATCAGTGAGTCGGAGGGGGTACATCGGAATGAGCAGTTCTTC. It encodes CAISESEGVHRNEQFF.

The chain is built from TRBV28 and TRBJ1-1, with no clear D. The germline V gene encodes CDR1 MDHEN and CDR2 SYDVKM. The CDR3 extends over 15 amino acids. V lost 6 bases, J lost 1 base, and 15 bases lay in between. CDR3 nucleotide sequence: TGTGCCAGCAGGGGTGTGTTTATGGGGAACACTGAAGCTTTCTTT. Its translation: CASRGVFMGNTEAFF.

This chain connects TRBV27 to TRBJ2-3; 14 bases agree with TRBD2. Germline lookup yields CDR1 MNHEY and CDR2 SMNVEV (reference sequence). The CDR3 is 16 residues long. V gave up 3 bases and J gave up 6 bases; unmatched junction bases: 5. CDR3 sequence reads: CASSFGTSGGLDTQYF. CDR3 DNA sequence: TGTGCCAGCAGTTTCGGGACTAGCGGGGGTCTTGATACGCAGTATTTT.

This rearrangement joins TRBV4-1 to TRBJ1-2; possible D gene TRBD1, 5 bases. Between the trimmed V and J ends, which lost 2 bases and 5 bases, there was a span of 12 bases. This CDR3 is 14 amino acids long. The germline V gene has CDR1 MGHRA and CDR2 YSYEKL. CDR3 nucleotide sequence: TGCGCCAGCAGCCAATTGGGGACCGGTTATGGCTACACCTTC. Its protein product is CASSQLGTGYGYTF.

This clone was picked up one time. The V and J genes are TRBV6-1 and TRBJ1-1; 10 bases map to TRBD1. The V gene end was trimmed by 6 bases and the J gene end by 8 bases; junction bases not matched to a gene: 0. Per germline, CDR1 MNHNS and CDR2 SASEGT. CDR3 size: 11 residues. CDR3 region: CASRGQGEAFF. The CDR3 DNA reads as TGTGCCAGCAGGGGACAGGGGGAAGCTTTCTTT.

The chain couples TRBV20-1 to TRBJ1-1; no definite D call. This CDR3 has 11 amino acids. Germline CDR1 DFQATT, CDR2 SNEGSKA (reference sequence). Trimming removed 0 bases at V and 5 bases at J, with 4 bases between. The CDR3 nucleotides read TGCAGTGCTAGAGACAGAACTGAAGCTTTCTTT. Translating gives CSARDRTEAFF.

The count of this clone is one. The gene calls are TRBV6-5 and TRBJ2-7; D is uncertain. Trimming left V 0 bases short and J 3 bases short, with 12 bases between. Germline-derived CDR1 and CDR2 are MNHEY and SVGAGI. The CDR3 covers 15 residues. The CDR3 region is CASSYSPGSSYEQYF. The CDR3 DNA sequence: TGTGCCAGCAGTTACTCGCCCGGGTCCAGCTACGAGCAGTACTTC.

The gene calls are TRBV28 and TRBJ1-2, with TRBD1 as a possible D gene (5 bases). The CDR3 has 14 residues. The V gene's germline CDR1 is MDHEN and CDR2 SYDVKM. The V end lost 5 bases, the J end lost 7 bases, and 17 bases lay between the germline ends. The CDR3 coding sequence is TGTGCCAGCAGTCCTATCTCGACAGTCAGTGGCTACACCTTC. Protein: CASSPISTVSGYTF.

This clone was counted only a few times. The V and J genes are TRBV5-6 and TRBJ1-6; no clear D. This CDR3 comprises 12 residues. Per the germline V gene, CDR1 is SGHDT and CDR2 is YYEEEE. Trimming took 4 bases from V and 9 from J, leaving 8 bases between them. The CDR3 DNA sequence: TGTGCCAGCAGCAATGGTGGTTCACCCCTCCACTTT. This sequence encodes CASSNGGSPLHF.

The chain recombines TRBV2 with TRBJ2-5; 7 nucleotides agree with TRBD1. The better agreement between TRBJ2-7 and the DNA end casts doubt on the J call. The CDR3 has 14 amino acids. Germline V lookup: CDR1 SNHLY, CDR2 FYNNEI. Written as DNA, the CDR3 is TGTGCCAGCAGTCCAGGGGGTTATCCCTACGAGCAGTACTTC. This sequence encodes CASSPGGYPYEQYF.

The rearrangement uses TRBV27 and TRBJ2-1, with TRBD2 matching 12 bases. This CDR3 contains 14 residues. Germline CDR1 MNHEY, CDR2 SMNVEV (reference sequence). V dropped 9 bases and J dropped 6; count of bases not matched to a gene: 6. CDR3: CASETSGRPNEQFF. The CDR3 bases are TGTGCCAGTGAGACTAGCGGGAGACCCAATGAGCAGTTCTTC.

CDR3 in amino acids: CASSADRGGYEQYF. The CDR3 region has the DNA TGTGCCAGCAGCGCCGACAGGGGGGGATACGAGCAGTACTTC. The V call is TRBV9, the J call TRBJ2-7; 9 nucleotides align to TRBD1. This CDR3 is 14 amino acids long. Germline V CDR1 and CDR2: SGDLS, YYNGEE. The J segment lost 4 bases and the V segment lost 3 bases, leaving 5 bases of the junction unmatched.

The chain combines TRBV15 with TRBJ2-7, with a possible D match to TRBD2 (5 bases). Trimming stripped 3 bases from V and 6 bases from J, with 18 bases between. The length of the CDR3 is 15 residues. Germline V CDR1 and CDR2: LNHNV, YYDKDF (reference sequence). CDR3 loop: CATSSHRRLPCEQYV. The CDR3, as DNA: TGTGCCACCAGCAGCCACCGGCGACTACCGTGCGAGCAGTACGTC.

The table lists this clone with a count of one. The V and J genes are TRBV4-1 and TRBJ2-7; D uncertain. This CDR3 contains 13 residues. The V end lost 4 bases, the J end lost 0 bases, and 7 bases lay between the germline ends. The germline V gene encodes CDR1 MGHRA and CDR2 YSYEKL. The CDR3, as DNA: TGCGCCAGCAGCCGTGGAAGCTCCTACGAGCAGTACTTC. This codes for CASSRGSSYEQYF.

This chain connects TRBV4-1 to TRBJ1-2; TRBD1 is a possible D gene (6 bases). The CDR3 totals 15 residues. Trimming took 1 base from V and 4 from J, leaving 13 bases between them. CDR1 is MGHRA and CDR2 is YSYEKL in the germline V gene. In DNA form, the CDR3 reads TGCGCCAGCAGCCAAGTCGGGGCAGGGGCCTATGGCTACACCTTC. It codes for CASSQVGAGAYGYTF.

In its sample, this clone was seen a few times. The rearrangement links TRBV28 to TRBJ2-2; D possibly corresponds to TRBD2 (5 bases). This CDR3 is built from 14 residues. With 3 bases removed from V and 3 bases from J, the gap between germline ends came to 8 bases. Germline V gives CDR1 MDHEN, CDR2 SYDVKM. The chain's CDR3 is CASSFLGDTGELFF. CDR3 DNA sequence: TGTGCCAGCAGTTTCCTCGGGGACACCGGGGAGCTGTTTTTT.

The chain uses TRBV28 and TRBJ1-4; D perhaps matches TRBD1 (5 bases). Germline CDR1 is MDHEN and CDR2 is SYDVKM. The CDR3 spans 13 residues. V dropped 6 bases and J dropped 4 bases, with 9 bases sitting between them. CDR3 loop: CASSWDGNEKLFF. The CDR3 DNA follows: TGTGCCAGCAGCTGGGACGGTAATGAAAAACTGTTTTTT.

For the CDR3, the DNA is TGTGCCAGCAGTGCTTCAGGGGAAACCGGGGAGCTGTTTTTT. Encoded protein: CASSASGETGELFF. This chain joins TRBV28 and TRBJ2-2; TRBD1 might be the D (6 bases). Germline assignment: CDR1 MDHEN and CDR2 SYDVKM. The CDR3 consists of 14 residues. With 5 bases removed from V and 5 bases from J, the gap between germline ends came to 12 bases.

The rearrangement joins TRBV29-1 to TRBJ2-1; 7 bases are shared with TRBD2. Germline lookup yields CDR1 SQVTM and CDR2 ANQGSEA. The CDR3 consists of 14 residues. The V and J ends lost 3 bases and 4 bases, in that order; junction bases with no gene match: 6. CDR3: CSVDRSSGYNEQFF. The CDR3 DNA is TGCAGCGTTGATAGGTCTAGCGGATACAATGAGCAGTTCTTC.

Here the CDR3 DNA reads TGTGCCAGCAGAACTTGGACATCGTATGAGCAGTACGTC. Its protein product is CASRTWTSYEQYV. The chain couples TRBV6-1 to TRBJ2-7, with a tentative D call TRBD1 (5 bases). Trimming shortened V by 6 bases and J by 7 bases, and 16 bases separated the two germline ends. The CDR3 spans 13 residues. Germline V CDR1 and CDR2: MNHNS, SASEGT.

The V and J genes are TRBV27 and TRBJ1-4, with TRBD1 identical over 11 bases. Per the germline V gene, CDR1 is MNHEY and CDR2 is SMNVEV (reference sequence). Trimming took 5 bases from V and 8 from J; bases not matched to a gene: 7. The length of the CDR3 is 15 residues. CDR3 bases: TGTGCCAGCAGTCCTTGGACAGGGGGCGAAGAAAAACTGTTTTTT. This encodes CASSPWTGGEEKLFF.

The chain couples TRBV11-3 to TRBJ2-2; 8 bases map to TRBD1. Losses at the gene ends were 5 bases for V and 6 bases for J; bases not matched to a gene: 5. This CDR3 spans 14 amino acids. The germline CDR1 and CDR2 sequences are SGHNT and YENEEA. The CDR3 DNA is TGTGCCAGCAGCCCTGAACAGGGGGCCGGGGAGCTGTTTTTT. It encodes CASSPEQGAGELFF.

The genes are TRBV28 and TRBJ1-1, with D uncertain. CDR3 size: 13 residues. The germline V and J ends were trimmed by 3 bases and 2 bases, with 7 bases remaining between them. The germline V gene encodes CDR1 MDHEN and CDR2 SYDVKM. The CDR3 region has the DNA TGTGCCAGCAGTTTCACAGAAAACACTGAAGCTTTCTTT. The encoded protein is CASSFTENTEAFF.

The chain joins TRBV5-4 to TRBJ2-7, with 8 bases aligning to TRBD2. CDR3 length: 17 residues. CDR1 and CDR2 from the germline V gene are SGHNT and YYREEE (reference sequence). Trimming took 0 bases from V and 2 from J; bases not matched to a gene: 10. CDR3 region: CASSLVTSGTTPYEQYF. CDR3 nucleotides: TGTGCCAGCAGCTTGGTCACTAGCGGCACCACTCCCTACGAGCAGTACTTC. Full variable domain (remainder filled in from reference TRBV5-4 and TRBJ2-7): ETGVTQSPTHLIKTRGQQVTLRCSSQSGHNTVSWYQQALGQGPQFIFQYYREEENGRGNFPPRFSGLQFPNYSSELNVNALELDDSALYLCASSLVTSGTTPYEQYFGPGTRLTVT.

The chain joins TRBV19 to TRBJ2-1; D unresolved. CDR1 and CDR2 from the germline V gene are LNHDA and SQIVND (reference sequence). The V gene lost 4 bases and the J gene lost 4 bases, with 5 bases spanning the gap. The CDR3 spans 12 residues. CDR3 residues: CASSSPYNEQFF. The CDR3 DNA reads as TGTGCCAGTAGTAGCCCGTACAATGAGCAGTTCTTC. Drawing the rest from reference TRBV19 and TRBJ2-1, the complete variable domain is DGGITQSPKYLFRKEGQNVTLSCEQNLNHDAMYWYRQDPGQGLRLIYYSQIVNDFQKGDIAEGYSVSREKKESFPLTVTSAQKNPTAFYLCASSSPYNEQFFGPGTRLTVL.

V and J are TRBV10-1 and TRBJ2-1; D remains unclear. The CDR3 extends over 16 amino acids. Looked up from germline, CDR1 is WNHNN and CDR2 is SYGVQD (reference sequence). The germline V and J ends were trimmed by 0 bases and 3 bases, with 12 bases remaining between them. Here the CDR3 reads CASSESVGVSYNEQFF. CDR3 nucleotide sequence: TGCGCCAGCAGTGAGTCTGTGGGCGTTAGCTACAATGAGCAGTTCTTC.

The chain combines TRBV21-1 with TRBJ1-4; TRBD1 is the table's D call, not checked against the DNA. TRBV21-1 is an annotated pseudogene. The CDR3 covers 16 residues. CDR3 loop: CASNKRRTGSNEKLFF. DNA of the CDR3: TGTGCCAGCAACAAGAGACGGACAGGGAGTAATGAAAAACTGTTTTTT.